The 21 T cell receptor beta chains listed next were all sequenced from one sample in a study of blood T cell repertoires in COVID-19. Some clones are missing from TCRdb's copy, which holds only in-frame ones; the method was immunoSEQ multiplex PCR. Here the sample spans approximately 89,000 clones, around 80% being singletons. The source material was peripheral blood. Source of these receptors: a man aged 65-85 years with acute or convalescent COVID-19.

This clone was seen a handful of times. The J gene is TRBJ2-5, the V gene TRBV13; 9 bases map to TRBD1. CDR3 length: 14 amino acids. V was clipped by 6 bases and J by 1 base; unmatched bases: 3. CDR1 and CDR2 from the germline V gene are PRHDT and FYEKMQ (reference sequence). This CDR3 reads CASRQTGGQETQYF. The CDR3 DNA reads as TGTGCCAGCAGGCAGACAGGGGGCCAAGAGACCCAGTACTTC. Full variable domain (outside the CDR3, taken from reference TRBV13 and TRBJ2-5): AAGVIQSPRHLIKEKRETATLKCYPIPRHDTVYWYQQGPGQDPQFLISFYEKMQSDKGSIPDRFSAQQFSDYHSELNMSSLELGDSALYFCASRQTGGQETQYFGPGTRLLVL.

This chain links TRBV2 with TRBJ1-1; the D gene is possibly TRBD1 (5 bases). Trimming stripped 2 bases from V and 0 bases from J, with 10 bases between. Per germline, CDR1 SNHLY and CDR2 FYNNEI. The CDR3 length is 15 residues. CDR3 DNA: TGTGCCAGCAGTGAACGGGGACTGATGAACACTGAAGCTTTCTTT. Translated, it gives CASSERGLMNTEAFF.

The V call is TRBV5-1, the J call TRBJ2-1, with TRBD2 matching over 12 bases. This CDR3 comprises 16 residues. The germline gives CDR1 SGHRS, CDR2 YFSETQ. With V trimmed by 4 bases and J by 4 bases, 6 bases remained unmatched. Written as DNA, the CDR3 is TGCGCCAGCAGCCCGGGACTAGCGGGCATGTACAATGAGCAGTTCTTC. This codes for CASSPGLAGMYNEQFF.

V and J are TRBV29-1 and TRBJ2-3; maybe TRBD2 (5 bases). The germline CDR1 and CDR2 sequences are SQVTM and ANQGSEA. The CDR3 loop spans 15 amino acids. Trimming shortened V by 6 bases and J by 2 bases, and 18 bases separated the two germline ends. The CDR3 DNA follows: TGCAGCGTAGCTACTAGTCCCTGGGACACAGATACGCAGTATTTT. As protein: CSVATSPWDTDTQYF.

V gene TRBV5-1 combines with J gene TRBJ2-3; TRBD2 is a possible D gene (6 bases). The CDR3 has 16 residues. Trimming shortened V by 3 bases and J by 6 bases, and 20 bases separated the two germline ends. The V gene's germline CDR1 is SGHRS and CDR2 YFSETQ. The CDR3 is CASSSQIGRGADTQYF. The CDR3 coding sequence is TGCGCCAGCAGCTCGCAAATCGGCCGCGGGGCCGATACGCAGTATTTT.

The chain employs TRBV6-5 and TRBJ1-2; 8 nucleotides align to TRBD1. V was clipped by 2 bases and J by 5 bases; unmatched bases: 4. The CDR3 extends over 14 amino acids. In germline, CDR1 is MNHEY, CDR2 SVGAGI. The CDR3 DNA reads TGTGCCAGCAGTTACGGGGGACAGGAGTATGGCTACACCTTC. This codes for CASSYGGQEYGYTF.

Regarding this clone: A junction boundary mismatches the germline segment, possibly from a read error. The gene calls are TRBV3-1 (or the pseudogene TRBV3-2) and TRBJ2-1; D is possibly TRBD2 (5 bases). CDR1 LGHDT and CDR2 YNNKEL come from the germline V gene (reference sequence). The CDR3 is 13 residues long. DNA of the CDR3: TGTGCCAGCAGCCAATATCTGGCTAGCTCTGGAATCTTC. Its protein product is CASSQYLASSGIF.

The chain couples TRBV7-9 to TRBJ2-1; D might be TRBD2 (6 bases). The germline CDR1 and CDR2 sequences are SEHNR and FQNEAQ (reference sequence). CDR3 size: 14 residues. Trimming stripped 4 bases from V and 6 bases from J, with 13 bases between. The CDR3 DNA reads as TGTGCCAGCAGCTGGAGGGCGGTGGGCAATGAGCAGTTCTTC. This codes for CASSWRAVGNEQFF.

The chain has TRBV30 and TRBJ2-7; the D gene is possibly TRBD1 (6 bases). The length of the CDR3 is 13 residues. The germline V and J ends were trimmed by 4 bases and 6 bases, with 16 bases remaining between them. Germline V lookup: CDR1 GTSNPN, CDR2 SVGIG (reference sequence). CDR3 in amino acids: CAWTSRGVREQYF. CDR3 nucleotides: TGTGCCTGGACGTCCAGGGGCGTTCGCGAGCAGTACTTC.

This clone was counted a few times. CDR3 protein: CASSPAGTGGAYGYTF. The CDR3 DNA follows: TGTGCCAGCTCACCGGCCGGGACAGGGGGGGCCTATGGCTACACCTTC. This chain links TRBV18 with TRBJ1-2, with TRBD1 identical over 11 bases. Trimming took 3 bases from V and 4 from J; bases not matched to a gene: 7. From germline, CDR1 is KGHSH and CDR2 LQKENI. The CDR3 totals 16 residues.

The chain combines TRBV5-1 with TRBJ2-7; 16 nucleotides line up with TRBD2. Germline CDR1 is SGHRS and CDR2 is YFSETQ. The V gene end was trimmed by 3 bases and the J gene end by 6 bases; junction bases not matched to a gene: 9. The CDR3 is 17 residues long. The CDR3 reads CASSSGTSGRAGLEQYF. The CDR3 DNA is TGCGCCAGCAGCTCGGGGACTAGCGGGAGGGCCGGGCTCGAGCAGTACTTC.

V usage is TRBV6-5 and J usage is TRBJ2-7; perhaps TRBD2 as D (5 bases). The germline V gene encodes CDR1 MNHEY and CDR2 SVGAGI. Trimming took 5 bases from V and 2 from J, leaving 7 bases between them. The CDR3 is 12 amino acids. The CDR3 region has the DNA TGTGCCAGCAGTCGGGGAGCCTACGAGCAGTACTTC. Its translation: CASSRGAYEQYF.

The chain carries TRBV4-3 and TRBJ2-5; 8 bases are a match to TRBD1. The CDR3 is 15 amino acids. The V and J ends lost 1 base and 5 bases, in that order; junction bases with no gene match: 6. Germline CDR1 reads LGHNA; CDR2 reads YSLEER. This chain's CDR3 is CASSQGVTGAETQYF. In DNA form, the CDR3 reads TGCGCCAGCAGCCAAGGGGTGACAGGGGCCGAGACCCAGTACTTC.

The chain employs TRBV11-2 and TRBJ2-2; 8 nucleotides align to TRBD2. J was trimmed by 5 bases and V by 5 bases; bases with no gene match: 10. CDR1 SGHAT and CDR2 FQNNGV come from the germline V gene. The CDR3 totals 16 residues. The CDR3: CASSPHLAGGTGELFF. As DNA, the CDR3 is TGTGCCAGCAGCCCCCACCTGGCGGGAGGAACCGGGGAGCTGTTTTTT.

The V gene is TRBV20-1, the J gene TRBJ2-1; 7 bases line up with TRBD2. CDR3 size: 16 residues. From germline, CDR1 is DFQATT and CDR2 SNEGSKA (reference sequence). With V trimmed by 3 bases and J by 6 bases, 14 bases remained unmatched. This chain's CDR3 is CSASFIGGSRGNEQFF. The DNA for the CDR3 is TGCAGTGCTAGTTTTATTGGCGGGAGCCGGGGCAATGAGCAGTTCTTC.

This chain connects TRBV19 to TRBJ1-1, with no clear D. Germline V gene sequence: CDR1 LNHDA, CDR2 SQIVND (reference sequence). The CDR3 is 13 residues long. Trimming removed 1 base from V and 6 bases from J, with 9 bases in between. The DNA of the CDR3 is TGTGCCAGTAGTATAGTCCGGGAGGCTGAAGCTTTCTTT. Translation: CASSIVREAEAFF.

V gene TRBV6-4 combines with J gene TRBJ2-7; 7 bases agree with TRBD2. The germline CDR1 and CDR2 sequences are MRHNA and SNTAGT. V trimming: 5 bases; J trimming: 0 bases; junction bases outside the gene matches: 4. This CDR3 has 14 residues. CDR3 amino acids: CASSTERGSYEQYF. CDR3 DNA sequence: TGTGCCAGCAGTACCGAGCGGGGCTCCTACGAGCAGTACTTC.

The rearrangement joins TRBV9 to TRBJ1-6; 8 positions match TRBD1. V was pared by 0 bases and J by 9 bases, with 8 bases of the junction left unmatched. The CDR3 runs to 16 residues. CDR1 is SGDLS and CDR2 is YYNGEE in the germline V gene. The CDR3 here is CASSVATGVFGSPLHF. The CDR3 DNA reads TGTGCCAGCAGCGTAGCGACAGGGGTATTCGGTTCACCCCTCCACTTT.

J is TRBJ2-1 and V is TRBV28, with 10 bases lining up with TRBD1. Germline V lookup: CDR1 MDHEN, CDR2 SYDVKM. V lost 5 bases, J lost 7 bases, and 5 bases stayed unmatched. This CDR3 contains 14 residues. The CDR3 DNA reads as TGTGCCAGCAGTCCGGGACAGGGGTGGAATGAGCAGTTCTTC. Translated: CASSPGQGWNEQFF.

V gene TRBV4-2 combines with J gene TRBJ1-3; D remains ambiguous. V was clipped by 1 base and J by 3 bases, with 10 bases between them. The germline V gene has CDR1 LGHNA and CDR2 YNFKEQ. CDR3 length: 15 residues. The CDR3, as DNA: TGTGCCAGCAGCCAAGTAGAGGGTTATGGAAACACCATATATTTT. Translation: CASSQVEGYGNTIYF.

This clone showed up just once. The rearrangement links TRBV30 to TRBJ1-3; maybe TRBD1 (6 bases). The germline V gene has CDR1 GTSNPN and CDR2 SVGIG (reference sequence). This CDR3 is 14 amino acids long. The ends were cut back, 4 bases at V and 4 bases at J, with 14 bases in the middle. The CDR3 DNA sequence: TGTGCCTGGACGTCCAGGGGAAGGGGAAACACCATATATTTT. Encoded protein: CAWTSRGRGNTIYF.